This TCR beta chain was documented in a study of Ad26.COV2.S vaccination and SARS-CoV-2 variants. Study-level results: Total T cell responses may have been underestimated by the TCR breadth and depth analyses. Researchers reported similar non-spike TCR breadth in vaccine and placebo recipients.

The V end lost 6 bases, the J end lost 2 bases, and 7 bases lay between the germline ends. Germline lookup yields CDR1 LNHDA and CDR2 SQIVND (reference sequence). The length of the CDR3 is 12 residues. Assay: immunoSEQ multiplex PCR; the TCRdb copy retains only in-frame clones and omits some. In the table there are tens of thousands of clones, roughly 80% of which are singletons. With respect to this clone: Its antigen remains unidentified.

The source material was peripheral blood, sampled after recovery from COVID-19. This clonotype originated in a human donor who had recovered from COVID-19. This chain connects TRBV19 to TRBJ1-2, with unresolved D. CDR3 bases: TGTGCCAGTAGCCTAGGCAACTATGGCTACACCTTC. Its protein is CASSLGNYGYTF.